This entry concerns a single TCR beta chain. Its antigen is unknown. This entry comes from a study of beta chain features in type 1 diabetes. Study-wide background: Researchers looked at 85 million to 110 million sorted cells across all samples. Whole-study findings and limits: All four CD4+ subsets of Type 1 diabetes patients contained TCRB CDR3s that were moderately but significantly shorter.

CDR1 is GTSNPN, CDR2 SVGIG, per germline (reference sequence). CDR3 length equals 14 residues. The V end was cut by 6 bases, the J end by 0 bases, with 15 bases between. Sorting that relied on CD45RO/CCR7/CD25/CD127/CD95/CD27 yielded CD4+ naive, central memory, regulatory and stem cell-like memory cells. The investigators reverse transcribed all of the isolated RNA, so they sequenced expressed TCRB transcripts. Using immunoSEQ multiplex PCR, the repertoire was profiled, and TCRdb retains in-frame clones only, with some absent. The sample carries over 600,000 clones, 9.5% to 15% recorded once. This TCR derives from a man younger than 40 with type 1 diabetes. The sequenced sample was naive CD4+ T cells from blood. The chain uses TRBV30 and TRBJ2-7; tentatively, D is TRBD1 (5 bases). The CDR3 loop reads CACEWGESSYEQYF. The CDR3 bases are TGTGCCTGCGAGTGGGGCGAAAGCTCCTACGAGCAGTACTTC.